Shown below are 24 T cell receptor beta chains from a single sample sequenced in a study of regulatory T cells in long-lasting Graves disease. Time point in this sample: persistent/refractory GD, antithyroid drugs over 5 years with positive TRAb. The TCR library used RNA extracted from PBMCs. Relying on iRepertoire HTBI primers and Arm-PCR of CDR3 regions, the team built TCR beta libraries. One entry per CDR3 protein results from TCRdb running MiXCR on the multiplex PCR reads. The sample holds about 470,000 distinct CDR3 sequences, around a fifth seen once. The material sequenced was peripheral blood mononuclear cells (PBMCs), taken when the disease was refractory, from a patient treated with antithyroid drugs. These receptors were obtained from a female donor with Graves disease.

The J gene is TRBJ2-7, the V gene TRBV11-2; D unclear. Trimming stripped 5 bases from V and 2 bases from J, with 16 bases between. CDR3 length: 15 amino acids. The germline gives CDR1 SGHAT, CDR2 FQNNGV. The DNA of the CDR3 is TGTGCCAGCAGCCCAAGGATCCAGAGAACCTACGAGCAGTACTTC. Residues: CASSPRIQRTYEQYF. Using reference TRBV11-2 and TRBJ2-7 for the parts outside the CDR3, the full variable domain is EAGVAQSPRYKIIEKRQSVAFWCNPISGHATLYWYQQILGQGPKLLIQFQNNGVVDDSQLPKDRFSAERLKGVDSTLKIQPAKLEDSAVYLCASSPRIQRTYEQYFGPGTRLTVT.

This chain links TRBV7-2 with TRBJ2-7, with TRBD1 identical over 7 bases. Germline CDR1 SGHTA, CDR2 FQGNSA. The CDR3 consists of 15 residues. After removal of 4 bases from V and 3 bases from J, the junction contained 9 bases not matched to a gene. CDR3 DNA sequence: TGTGCCAGCAGCTACGGGACAGCTGCACTCTACGAGCAGTACTTC. Translated, it gives CASSYGTAALYEQYF.

This clonotype came up a few times. The rearrangement uses TRBV28 and TRBJ1-5, with TRBD1 matching 8 bases. After removal of 1 base from V and 2 bases from J, the junction contained 10 bases not matched to a gene. This CDR3 region has 18 residues. Germline CDR1 reads MDHEN; CDR2 reads SYDVKM. The CDR3 here is CASSLSRTGLFGNQPQHF. CDR3 DNA sequence: TGTGCCAGCAGTTTATCCCGGACAGGGCTCTTTGGCAATCAGCCCCAGCATTTT.

The chain recombines TRBV5-1 with TRBJ2-7; a possible D gene is TRBD1 (5 bases). V lost 0 bases and J lost 3, with 10 bases in between. The CDR3 spans 14 residues. The germline V gene has CDR1 SGHRS and CDR2 YFSETQ. CDR3 DNA sequence: TGCGCCAGCAGCTTGGCAGACAGTTTCTACGAGCAGTACTTC. Amino acids: CASSLADSFYEQYF.

As to this clonotype: This may come from a read error, since a much larger clone is one base off. The rearrangement uses TRBV24-1 and TRBJ1-4; TRBD1 matches at 7 bases. Per germline, CDR1 KGHDR and CDR2 SFDVKD. After removal of 3 bases from V and 8 bases from J, the junction contained 14 bases not matched to a gene. The CDR3 length is 17 residues. The CDR3 is CATSDQAGGDRDEKLFF. CDR3 DNA sequence: TGTGCCACCAGTGATCAGGCCGGAGGGGACAGAGACGAAAAACTGTTTTTT.

For this clonotype: It differs at one base from a far larger clone, so likely a read error. This sequence joins TRBV28 and TRBJ2-7; TRBD2 aligns across 14 bases. Germline lookup yields CDR1 MDHEN and CDR2 SYDVKM. The CDR3 contains 14 residues. The CDR3 sequence: CASSGTSGSYGQYF. CDR3 in DNA: TGTGCCAGCAGTGGGACTAGCGGGAGCTACGGGCAGTACTTC.

CDR3 bases: TGTGCCACCAGTGATTCGTCCCGGGACAGTGAGCAGTACTTC. Translating gives CATSDSSRDSEQYF. The chain joins TRBV24-1 to TRBJ2-7; 7 nucleotides line up with TRBD1. V was clipped by 2 bases and J by 7 bases; unmatched bases: 7. Germline V gene sequence: CDR1 KGHDR, CDR2 SFDVKD. This CDR3 is built from 14 residues.

This clonotype was counted between two and nine times. The chain employs TRBV5-5 and TRBJ2-3; 8 positions agree with TRBD2. CDR3 length: 14 residues. Trimming cost V 4 bases and J 5 bases; bases outside gene matches: 6. CDR1 SGHKS and CDR2 YYEKEE come from the germline V gene (reference sequence). The CDR3 sequence is CASSHSGTRDTQYF. As DNA, the CDR3 is TGTGCCAGCAGCCATAGCGGGACCCGAGATACGCAGTATTTT.

On this clonotype: The DNA is left out, because the CDR3 cannot be placed on it with certainty; the CDR3 is given as TCRdb lists it. CDR3 amino acids: CASSLVGTGIGKLVF. The rearrangement joins TRBV7-8 to TRBJ1-4; TRBD1, the table's D call, was not compared with the DNA. Germline V gene lookup returns CDR1 SGHVS and CDR2 FQNEAQ. With termini counted, the CDR3 has 15 amino acids.

This clonotype was found many times. The V and J genes are TRBV28 and TRBJ2-7, with 15 bases lining up with TRBD2. Germline CDR1 is MDHEN and CDR2 is SYDVKM. The CDR3 runs 16 residues. Trimming cost V 5 bases and J 4 bases; bases outside gene matches: 6. CDR3 DNA sequence: TGTGCCAGCAGTCCCGGGACTAGCGGGAGGTTTTACGAGCAGTACTTC. It specifies CASSPGTSGRFYEQYF.

The rearrangement links TRBV30 to TRBJ2-2; D is unresolved. Per the germline V gene, CDR1 is GTSNPN and CDR2 is SVGIG (reference sequence). The CDR3 extends over 12 amino acids. The V end lost 5 bases, the J end lost 0 bases, and 4 bases lay between the germline ends. CDR3 bases: TGTGCCTGGTGTACGAACACCGGGGAGCTGTTTTTT. As protein: CAWCTNTGELFF.

This clonotype was picked up many times. The chain couples TRBV28 to TRBJ2-7, with TRBD2 identical over 8 bases. This CDR3 has 14 residues. V was clipped by 5 bases and J by 0 bases; unmatched bases: 3. From germline, CDR1 is MDHEN and CDR2 SYDVKM. In nucleotides, the CDR3 is TGTGCCAGCAGTCCGACTAGCGTCTCCTACGAGCAGTACTTC. Translated, it gives CASSPTSVSYEQYF. Based on the CDR3 plus reference TRBV28 and TRBJ2-7, the full variable domain is DVKVTQSSRYLVKRTGEKVFLECVQDMDHENMFWYRQDPGLGLRLIYFSYDVKMKEKGDIPEGYSVSREKKERFSLILESASTNQTSMYLCASSPTSVSYEQYFGPGTRLTVT.

This sequence joins TRBV12-3 or TRBV12-4 and TRBJ2-3; D remains unclear. The CDR3 sequence is 11 residues long. V dropped 7 bases and J dropped 5 bases, with 7 bases sitting between them. The chain's CDR3 is CASKFQDTQYF. CDR3 coding DNA: TGTGCCAGCAAGTTTCAAGATACGCAGTATTTT.

This clonotype was counted ten times or more. The CDR3 DNA is TGTGCCAGCAGCCCCCGGGGGCACGCCATGAACACTGAAGCTTTCTTT. This translates into CASSPRGHAMNTEAFF. The rearrangement links TRBV28 to TRBJ1-1; tentatively, D is TRBD1 (6 bases). This CDR3 region has 16 residues. The V end was cut by 6 bases, the J end by 0 bases, with 17 bases between. Germline CDR1 reads MDHEN; CDR2 reads SYDVKM.

This clonotype was found many times. The chain couples TRBV6-1 to TRBJ2-2, with 8 bases matching TRBD2. The CDR3 is made up of 16 amino acids. V shed 6 bases, J shed 8 bases, and the junction held 14 bases outside the gene matches. The germline V gene encodes CDR1 MNHNS and CDR2 SASEGT. In nucleotides, the CDR3 is TGTGCCAGCAGGGGGTCCGGCAGCGGGAGAATGGGGGAGCTGTTTTTT. This translates into CASRGSGSGRMGELFF.

This clonotype has ten or more counts. V gene TRBV6-5 combines with J gene TRBJ1-5, with a tentative D call TRBD1 (5 bases). The V gene lost 4 bases and the J gene lost 0 bases, with 10 bases spanning the gap. This CDR3 is built from 15 residues. The V gene's germline CDR1 is MNHEY and CDR2 SVGAGI. The CDR3 loop reads CASSSRGYSNQPQHF. The CDR3 DNA follows: TGTGCCAGCAGTTCGAGGGGTTATAGCAATCAGCCCCAGCATTTT.

This chain uses TRBV7-2 with TRBJ2-5; 9 bases line up with TRBD2. The CDR3 loop spans 15 amino acids. Trimming at V came to 4 bases and at J to 5 bases, leaving 8 bases not matched to a gene. CDR1 SGHTA and CDR2 FQGNSA come from the germline V gene. The CDR3 is CASSSSGMIQETQYF. As DNA, the CDR3 is TGTGCCAGCAGCTCTAGCGGGATGATCCAGGAGACCCAGTACTTC.

As to this clonotype: One end of the junction varies from germline; a read error may be responsible. The chain is built from TRBV20-1 and TRBJ2-7; maybe TRBD1 (6 bases). CDR3 size: 15 residues. Germline CDR1 and CDR2: DFQATT and SNEGSKA (reference sequence). The DNA for the CDR3 is TGCAGTGCTAAGCCGCCCGTTGGGACACCCTACGGGCAGTACTTC. This encodes CSAKPPVGTPYGQYF.

In regard to this clonotype: A clone one base away is much larger, so this may be a read error. This chain uses TRBV28 with TRBJ2-5; possibly TRBD2 for D (6 bases). Per the germline V gene, CDR1 is MDHEN and CDR2 is SYDVKM. The V end was cut by 10 bases, the J end by 7 bases, with 13 bases between. The CDR3 runs 11 residues. The DNA of the CDR3 is TGTGCCAACAGCCCGGAGGGGACCCAGTACTTC. Its translation is CANSPEGTQYF.

This clonotype has ten or more counts. The V and J genes are TRBV19 and TRBJ1-1; a weak D match, TRBD1 (6 bases). The CDR3 loop spans 15 amino acids. With 2 bases removed from V and 1 base from J, the gap between germline ends came to 11 bases. Germline V gene data show CDR1 as LNHDA and CDR2 as SQIVND (reference sequence). The CDR3 region has the DNA TGTGCCAGTAGTATAAACCCAGGGGCGAACACTGAAGCTTTCTTT. This gives the protein CASSINPGANTEAFF.

This clonotype was recorded many times. The rearrangement uses TRBV28 and TRBJ2-3; D is perhaps TRBD2 (5 bases). V lost 6 bases, J lost 2 bases, and 18 bases lay in between. CDR1 is MDHEN, CDR2 SYDVKM, per germline. This CDR3 comprises 16 residues. The CDR3, as DNA: TGTGCCAGCAGCCAGCCGGGGTCCCCCAACACAGATACGCAGTATTTT. Translating it yields CASSQPGSPNTDTQYF.

The genes are TRBV3-1 and TRBJ2-7; 11 bases map to TRBD2. V lost 4 bases to trimming and J lost 3 bases; unmatched junction nucleotides: 5. The CDR3 runs 15 residues. Germline V lookup: CDR1 LGHDT, CDR2 YNNKEL (reference sequence). This CDR3 is CASSLLAGANYEQYF. CDR3 DNA sequence: TGTGCCAGCAGCCTACTAGCGGGAGCTAACTACGAGCAGTACTTC.

This clonotype was detected many times. This chain links TRBV28 with TRBJ2-7; 10 nucleotides match TRBD2. The CDR3 runs to 14 residues. CDR1 MDHEN and CDR2 SYDVKM come from the germline V gene. V shed 2 bases and J 2 bases; nucleotides not matched to a gene: 0. The CDR3: CASSLLAGAYEQYF. The CDR3 bases are TGTGCCAGCAGTTTACTAGCGGGAGCCTACGAGCAGTACTTC.

This clonotype has a handful of counts. V is TRBV19 and J is TRBJ1-2, with D unclear. In germline, CDR1 is LNHDA, CDR2 SQIVND (reference sequence). Trimming cost V 3 bases and J 0 bases, with 11 bases left between them. The CDR3 has 15 residues. The DNA of the CDR3 is TGTGCCAGTAGTATCGCGGCCTTAGCTAACTATGGCTACACCTTC. Residues: CASSIAALANYGYTF.